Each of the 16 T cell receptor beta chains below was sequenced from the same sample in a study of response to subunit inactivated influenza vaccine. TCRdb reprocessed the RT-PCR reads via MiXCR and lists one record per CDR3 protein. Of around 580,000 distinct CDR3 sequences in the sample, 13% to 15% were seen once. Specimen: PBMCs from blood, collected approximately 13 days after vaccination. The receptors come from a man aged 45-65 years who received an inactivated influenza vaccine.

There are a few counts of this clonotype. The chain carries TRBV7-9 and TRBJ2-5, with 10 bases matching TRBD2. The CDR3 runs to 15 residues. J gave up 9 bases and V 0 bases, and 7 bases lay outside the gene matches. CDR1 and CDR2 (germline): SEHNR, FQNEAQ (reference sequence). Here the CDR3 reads CASSLAGTSVVAQYF. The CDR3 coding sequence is TGTGCCAGCAGCTTAGCCGGGACTAGCGTTGTTGCCCAGTACTTC.

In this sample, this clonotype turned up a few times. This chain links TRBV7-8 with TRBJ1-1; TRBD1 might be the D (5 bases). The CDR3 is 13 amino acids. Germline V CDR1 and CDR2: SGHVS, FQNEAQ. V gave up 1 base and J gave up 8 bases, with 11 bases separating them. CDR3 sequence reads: CASSLVRTSEAFF. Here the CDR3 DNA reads TGTGCCAGCAGCTTAGTGCGGACATCAGAAGCTTTCTTT.

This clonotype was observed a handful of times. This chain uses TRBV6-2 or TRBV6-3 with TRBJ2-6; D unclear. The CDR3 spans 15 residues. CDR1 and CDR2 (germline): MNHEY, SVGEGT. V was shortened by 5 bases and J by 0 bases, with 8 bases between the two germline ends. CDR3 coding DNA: TGTGCCAGCAGTCGCTACGTCTCTGGGGCCAACGTCCTGACTTTC. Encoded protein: CASSRYVSGANVLTF.

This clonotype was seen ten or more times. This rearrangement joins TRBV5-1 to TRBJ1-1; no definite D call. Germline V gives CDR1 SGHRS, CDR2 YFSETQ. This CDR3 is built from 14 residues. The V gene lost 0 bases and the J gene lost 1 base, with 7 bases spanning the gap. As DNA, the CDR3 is TGCGCCAGCAGCTTGGCTACAGCGAACACTGAAGCTTTCTTT. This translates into CASSLATANTEAFF.

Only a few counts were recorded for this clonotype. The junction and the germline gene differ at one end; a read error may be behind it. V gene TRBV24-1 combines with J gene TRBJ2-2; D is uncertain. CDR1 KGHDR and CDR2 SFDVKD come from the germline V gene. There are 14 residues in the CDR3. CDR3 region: CATSESGFTGELFF. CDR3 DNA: TGCGCCACCAGTGAGTCCGGGTTCACCGGGGAGCTGTTTTTT.

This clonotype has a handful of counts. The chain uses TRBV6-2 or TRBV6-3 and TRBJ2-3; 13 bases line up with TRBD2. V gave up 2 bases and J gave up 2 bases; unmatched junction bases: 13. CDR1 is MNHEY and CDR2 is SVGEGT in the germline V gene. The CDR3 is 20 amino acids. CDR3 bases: TGTGCCAGCAGTTACAGGACTAGCGGGGGCCCACTTACATTCACAGATACGCAGTATTTT. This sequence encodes CASSYRTSGGPLTFTDTQYF.

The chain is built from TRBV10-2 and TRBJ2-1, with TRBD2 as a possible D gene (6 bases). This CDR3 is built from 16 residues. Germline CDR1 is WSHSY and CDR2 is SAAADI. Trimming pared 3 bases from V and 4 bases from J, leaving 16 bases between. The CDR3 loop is CASSDLGTGLYNEQFF. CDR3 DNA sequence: TGCGCCAGCAGTGACCTCGGGACTGGTCTATACAATGAGCAGTTCTTC.

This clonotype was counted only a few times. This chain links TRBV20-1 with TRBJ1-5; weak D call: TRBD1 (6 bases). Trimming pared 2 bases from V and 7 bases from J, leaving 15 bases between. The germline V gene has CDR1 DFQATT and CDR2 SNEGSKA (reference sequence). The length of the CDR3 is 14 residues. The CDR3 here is CSARRGAYGQPQHF. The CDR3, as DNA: TGCAGTGCTAGAAGGGGGGCTTATGGCCAGCCCCAGCATTTT.

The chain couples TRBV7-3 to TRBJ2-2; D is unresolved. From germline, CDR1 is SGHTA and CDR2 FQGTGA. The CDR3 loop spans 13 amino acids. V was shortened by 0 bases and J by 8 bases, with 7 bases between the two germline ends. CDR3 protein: CASSLTANGELFF. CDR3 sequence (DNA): TGTGCCAGCAGCTTAACTGCCAATGGGGAGCTGTTTTTT.

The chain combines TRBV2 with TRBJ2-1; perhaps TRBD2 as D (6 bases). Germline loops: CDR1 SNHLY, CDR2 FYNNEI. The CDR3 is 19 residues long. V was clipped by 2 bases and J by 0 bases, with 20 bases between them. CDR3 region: CASSEWIGDERASYNEQFF. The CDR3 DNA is TGTGCCAGCAGTGAATGGATAGGGGACGAGCGGGCCTCCTACAATGAGCAGTTCTTC. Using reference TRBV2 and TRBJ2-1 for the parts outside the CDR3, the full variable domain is EPEVTQTPSHQVTQMGQEVILRCVPISNHLYFYWYRQILGQKVEFLVSFYNNEISEKSEIFDDQFSVERPDGSNFTLKIRSTKLEDSAMYFCASSEWIGDERASYNEQFFGPGTRLTVL.

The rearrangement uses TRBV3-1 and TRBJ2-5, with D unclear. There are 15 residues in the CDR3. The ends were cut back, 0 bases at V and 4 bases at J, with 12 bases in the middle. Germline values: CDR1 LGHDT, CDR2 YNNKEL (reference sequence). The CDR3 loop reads CASSQDWAFRETQYF. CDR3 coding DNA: TGTGCCAGCAGCCAAGATTGGGCCTTCCGAGAGACCCAGTACTTC.

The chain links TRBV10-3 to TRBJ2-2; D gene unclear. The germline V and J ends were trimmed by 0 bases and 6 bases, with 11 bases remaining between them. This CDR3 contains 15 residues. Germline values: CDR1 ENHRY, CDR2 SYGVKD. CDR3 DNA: TGTGCCATCAGTGAGTCGTTTCAGTCCCCCGGGGAGCTGTTTTTT. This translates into CAISESFQSPGELFF.

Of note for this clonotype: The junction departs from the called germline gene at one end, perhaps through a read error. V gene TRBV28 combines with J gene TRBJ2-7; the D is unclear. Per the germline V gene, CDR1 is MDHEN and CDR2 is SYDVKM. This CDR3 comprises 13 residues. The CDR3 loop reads CVSAIRSPYEQYF. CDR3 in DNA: TGTGTCAGCGCCATCCGGAGCCCCTACGAGCAGTACTTC.

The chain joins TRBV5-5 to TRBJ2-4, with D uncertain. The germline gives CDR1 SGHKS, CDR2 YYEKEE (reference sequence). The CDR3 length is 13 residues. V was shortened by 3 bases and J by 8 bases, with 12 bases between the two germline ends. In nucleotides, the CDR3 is TGTGCCAGCAGCTGGTTCCCAGGAGACATTCAGTACTTC. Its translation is CASSWFPGDIQYF. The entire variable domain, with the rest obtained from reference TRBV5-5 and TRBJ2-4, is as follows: DAGVTQSPTHLIKTRGQQVTLRCSPISGHKSVSWYQQVLGQGPQFIFQYYEKEERGRGNFPDRFSARQFPNYSSELNVNALLLGDSALYLCASSWFPGDIQYFGAGTRLSVL.

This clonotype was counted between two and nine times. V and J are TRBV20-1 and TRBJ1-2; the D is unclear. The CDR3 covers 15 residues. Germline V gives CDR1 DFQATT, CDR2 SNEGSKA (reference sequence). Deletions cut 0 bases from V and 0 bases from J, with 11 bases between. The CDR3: CSARDPGQPNYGYTF. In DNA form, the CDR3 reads TGCAGTGCTAGAGATCCTGGGCAGCCTAACTATGGCTACACCTTC.

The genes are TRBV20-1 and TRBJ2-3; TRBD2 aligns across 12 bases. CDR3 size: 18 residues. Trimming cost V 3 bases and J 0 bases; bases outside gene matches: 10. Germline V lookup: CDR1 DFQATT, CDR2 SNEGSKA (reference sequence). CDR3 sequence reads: CSARPARLAGESTDTQYF. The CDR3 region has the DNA TGCAGTGCTAGGCCAGCCCGACTAGCGGGAGAGAGCACAGATACGCAGTATTTT.